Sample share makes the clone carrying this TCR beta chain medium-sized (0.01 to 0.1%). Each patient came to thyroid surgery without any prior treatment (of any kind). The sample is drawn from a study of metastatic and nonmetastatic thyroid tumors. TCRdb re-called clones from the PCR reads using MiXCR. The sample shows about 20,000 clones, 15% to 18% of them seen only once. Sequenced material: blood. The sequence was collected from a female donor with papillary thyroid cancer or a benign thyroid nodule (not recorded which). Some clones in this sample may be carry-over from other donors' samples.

Here the CDR3 reads CASAQLATNEKLFF. CDR3 DNA: TGTGCCAGCGCACAACTAGCAACTAATGAAAAACTGTTTTTT. The chain employs TRBV6-2 or TRBV6-3 and TRBJ1-4; D is unresolved. CDR3 length: 14 amino acids. V gave up 8 bases and J gave up 0 bases, with 10 bases separating them. Germline assignment: CDR1 MNHEY and CDR2 SVGEGT.